This T cell receptor (gamma chain) stems from a study of gamma delta lymphoproliferative disorders and STAT genes. Across the whole study: The LymphoTrack Dx TCRG Assay amplified gamma chains from at least 50 ng of genomic DNA.

This CDR3 is 13 amino acids long. Trimming cost V 10 bases and J 5 bases; bases outside gene matches: 8. With CATT, TCRdb re-called clones from the multiplex PCR reads. The data contain roughly 1,700 gamma-chain clones, roughly 20% of them seen just once; the ten biggest clones take up around 33%. Study-level results: Controls likely had mixed maturation stages, while leukemic cells were mostly terminal effectors. Apart from two gamma clonotypes, major patient clonotypes were public.

This clone was picked up many times. Antigen unknown. The translation of this DNA and the TCRdb protein of a much larger clone differ at residue 4, probably owing to a read error; the protein shown here is translated from the DNA. Genomic DNA from isolated PBMCs served as the sequencing template. This sequence was found in a human donor in good health. Sequenced sample: blood. The rearrangement joins TRGV10 to TRGJP1. TCRdb supplies no J gene; here it was assigned by aligning the nucleotide sequence to germline. TRGV10 is filed as an ORF, its function uncertain. CDR3 DNA sequence: TGTGCTGCGTTGGGCGTAACTGGTTGGTTCAAGATATTT. This codes for CAALGVTGWFKIF.